This entry describes one TCR beta chain. What it binds is unknown. Method: immunoSEQ multiplex PCR; TCRdb's copy keeps in-frame clones and lacks some. Of around 350,000 clones listed, approximately 90% are singletons. The data stem from a study of cytomegalovirus exposure and HLA in healthy donors. Study findings and constraints: In vitro, a few CMV-associated chains proved specific for CMV antigens. The majority of TCR sequences were rare, yet some public TCRs appeared in many donors.

CDR1 and CDR2 from the germline V gene are MDHEN and SYDVKM. Trimming left V 5 bases short and J 11 bases short, with 13 bases between. CDR3 length equals 12 residues. The chain carries TRBV28 and TRBJ1-5; D perhaps matches TRBD1 (5 bases). Source material: PBMCs. The clonotype comes from a woman aged 18 to 35 in good health and CMV-seronegative. The CDR3 sequence is CASSRNRPAQHF. DNA of the CDR3: TGTGCCAGCAGTCGAAACAGGCCGGCCCAGCATTTT.